The rows below give T cell receptor beta chains drawn from one sample of a study of cytomegalovirus exposure and HLA in healthy donors. Data came from immunoSEQ multiplex PCR; TCRdb stores just in-frame clones and leaves some out. The table shows fewer than 200,000 clones, with 82% occurring only once. Sequences were obtained from PBMCs. These receptors were taken from a male donor in good health and CMV-seronegative. Each CDR3 is given with its conserved first and last residue. The D gene is left open where the match is weak.

d_gene: TRBD2; v_gene: TRBV10-3; j_gene: TRBJ2-1; CDR3nt: TGTGCCATCAGGAGCCTAACCGGGACTAGCGGGGGGGTGAATGAGCAGTTCTTC; CDR3aa: CAIRSLTGTSGGVNEQFF
d_gene: .; v_gene: TRBV7-3; j_gene: TRBJ2-2; CDR3nt: TGTGCCAGCAGCTTAAAGGCCGGGACAACCGGGGAGCTGTTTTTT; CDR3aa: CASSLKAGTTGELFF
d_gene: TRBD1; v_gene: TRBV4-3; j_gene: TRBJ2-4; CDR3nt: TGCGCCAGCAGCCCAACAGGGGATGCCAAAAACATTCAGTACTTC; CDR3aa: CASSPTGDAKNIQYF
d_gene: .; v_gene: TRBV7-2; j_gene: TRBJ2-5; CDR3nt: TGTACCAGCAGCTTAGCTCTGACTCCATCGTACCAAGAGACCCAGTACTTC; CDR3aa: CTSSLALTPSYQETQYF
d_gene: TRBD2; v_gene: TRBV9; j_gene: TRBJ2-5; CDR3nt: TGTGCCAGCAGCGTAGCTGGACTAGCGGGAGGTGTGGAGACCCAGTACTTC; CDR3aa: CASSVAGLAGGVETQYF
d_gene: TRBD1; v_gene: TRBV6-5; j_gene: TRBJ1-2; CDR3nt: TGTGCCAGCAGGGGGACAGGCTTTACAGGCGGCTACACCTTC; CDR3aa: CASRGTGFTGGYTF
d_gene: .; v_gene: TRBV12-1; j_gene: TRBJ2-7; CDR3nt: TGTGCCAGCAGCGAATCTAGCGGACCCTACGAGCAGTACTTC; CDR3aa: CASSESSGPYEQYF
d_gene: TRBD1; v_gene: TRBV5-1; j_gene: TRBJ1-1; CDR3nt: TGCGCCAGCAGAGGGACAGGAGCGAACACTGAAGCTTTCTTT; CDR3aa: CASRGTGANTEAFF
d_gene: TRBD2; v_gene: TRBV4-2; j_gene: TRBJ2-1; CDR3nt: TGTGCCAGCAGCCGAAGGACTAGCGGGAGATCCGATGAGCAGTTCTTC; CDR3aa: CASSRRTSGRSDEQFF
d_gene: TRBD1; v_gene: TRBV19; j_gene: TRBJ2-2; CDR3nt: TGTGCCAGCTCGACAGGGCACACCGGGGAGCTGTTTTTT; CDR3aa: CASSTGHTGELFF
d_gene: TRBD2; v_gene: TRBV5-4; j_gene: TRBJ2-2; CDR3nt: TGTGCCAGCAGCTTGGGAACCGGGAGGACCGGGGAGCTGTTTTTT; CDR3aa: CASSLGTGRTGELFF